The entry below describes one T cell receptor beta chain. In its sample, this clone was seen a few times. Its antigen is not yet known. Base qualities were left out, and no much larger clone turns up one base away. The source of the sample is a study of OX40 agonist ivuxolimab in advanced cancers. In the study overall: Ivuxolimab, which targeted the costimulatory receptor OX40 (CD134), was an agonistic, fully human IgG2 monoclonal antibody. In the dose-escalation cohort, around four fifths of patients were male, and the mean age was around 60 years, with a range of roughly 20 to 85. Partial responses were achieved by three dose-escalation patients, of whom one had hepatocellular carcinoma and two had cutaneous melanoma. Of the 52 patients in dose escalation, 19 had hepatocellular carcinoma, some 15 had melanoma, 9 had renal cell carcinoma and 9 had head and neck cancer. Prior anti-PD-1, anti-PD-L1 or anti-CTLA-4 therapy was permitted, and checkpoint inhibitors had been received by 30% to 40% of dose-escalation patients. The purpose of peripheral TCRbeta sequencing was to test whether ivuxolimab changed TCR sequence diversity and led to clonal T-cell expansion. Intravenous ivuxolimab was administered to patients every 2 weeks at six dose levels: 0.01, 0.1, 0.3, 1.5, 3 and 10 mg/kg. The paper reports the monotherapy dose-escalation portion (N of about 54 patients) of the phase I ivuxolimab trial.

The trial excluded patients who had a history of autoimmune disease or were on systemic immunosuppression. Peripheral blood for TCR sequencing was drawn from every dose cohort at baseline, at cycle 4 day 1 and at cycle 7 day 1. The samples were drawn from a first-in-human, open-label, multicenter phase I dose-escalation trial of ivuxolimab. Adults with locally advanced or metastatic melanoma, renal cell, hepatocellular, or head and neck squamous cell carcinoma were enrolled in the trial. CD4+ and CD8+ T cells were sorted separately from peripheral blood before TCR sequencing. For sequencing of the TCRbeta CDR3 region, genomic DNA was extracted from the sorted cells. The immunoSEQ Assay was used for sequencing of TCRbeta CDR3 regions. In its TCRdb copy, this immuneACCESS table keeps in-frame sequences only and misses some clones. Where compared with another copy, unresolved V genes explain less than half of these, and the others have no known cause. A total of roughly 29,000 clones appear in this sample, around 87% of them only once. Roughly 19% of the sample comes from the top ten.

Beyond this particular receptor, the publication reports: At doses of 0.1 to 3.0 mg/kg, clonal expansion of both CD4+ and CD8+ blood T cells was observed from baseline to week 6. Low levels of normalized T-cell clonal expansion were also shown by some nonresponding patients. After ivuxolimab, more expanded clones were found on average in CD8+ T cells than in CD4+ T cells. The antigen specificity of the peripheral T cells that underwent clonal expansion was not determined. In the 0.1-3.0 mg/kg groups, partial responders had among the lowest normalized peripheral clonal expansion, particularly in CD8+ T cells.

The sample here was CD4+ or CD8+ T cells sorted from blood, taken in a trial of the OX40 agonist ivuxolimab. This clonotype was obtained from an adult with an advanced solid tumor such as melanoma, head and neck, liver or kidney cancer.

This receptor has the CDR3 CASSPDRTETEAFF. In nucleotides, the sequence is TGTGCCAGCAGCCCCGACAGGACGGAGACTGAAGCTTTCTTT. This chain is built from TRBV9 and TRBJ1-1; the D region possibly corresponds to TRBD1 (6 bases align). Relative to germline, V is 4 bases shorter and J is 5 bases shorter, with 15 bases between their ends. According to the germline V gene, CDR1 reads SGDLS and CDR2 reads YYNGEE. The CDR3 has 14 amino acids, counting the end cysteine and phenylalanine. The retained sequence is limited to the CDR3, 42 bases, with the frame set at the first base.